This T cell receptor delta chain was identified during a study of gamma-delta chains in newborns, infants, children. As for the study in general: Polyclonal expansion of innate γδ T cells after birth follows microbial exposure.

This clone was counted only a few times. The CDR3 runs 22 residues. The germline gives CDR1 GEAIGNYY, CDR2 EKD. The V and J ends lost 0 bases and 0 bases, in that order; junction bases with no gene match: 15. TCRdb applied CATT to the reads for clone calling. The data hold 8,000 or so delta-chain clones, with about 3.4% observed a single time. This TCR derives from a child who was a newborn, infant or young child, either healthy, febrile or measles-vaccinated (not recorded which). This chain uses TRDV2 with TRDJ3; TRDD3 matches 8 bases. The specimen was blood. The CDR3 spells CACDTLLGGSTLGSWDTRQMFF. Here the CDR3 DNA reads TGTGCCTGTGACACCTTACTGGGGGGCAGTACCCTCGGCTCCTGGGACACCCGACAGATGTTTTTC.